This is a list of T cell receptor beta chains from one sample in a study of vaccination effects on CD4 cells after COVID-19. Their specific antigens are unknown. Profiling relied on immunoSEQ multiplex PCR, and the TCRdb table lists in-frame clones only, not all of them. The table includes 55,000 or so clones, 65% to 80% detected once. The source was CD4+ T cells from PBMCs cultured with HIV peptides, collected before COVID-19 vaccination. Every receptor here comes from a human donor who had a prior SARS-CoV-2 infection. Each CDR3 is given with its conserved first and last residue. A D gene is named only where the DNA matches it firmly. Part of the rows lack a size; the others show once, few, many or a class for expanded clones.

d_gene	v_gene	j_gene	abundance	CDR3nt	CDR3aa
TRBD1	TRBV5-1	TRBJ2-5	.	TGCGCCAGCAGCCGGGGACAGCAAGAGACCCAGTACTTC	CASSRGQQETQYF
.	TRBV7-8	TRBJ1-6	.	TGTGCCAGCAGCTTAGGGACAGTTTATAATTCACCCCTCCACTTT	CASSLGTVYNSPLHF
TRBD1	TRBV3-1/TRBV3-2	TRBJ1-5	.	TGTGCCAGCAGCCAAACGACAGGGCATGACCCTCAGCCCCAGCATTTT	CASSQTTGHDPQPQHF
TRBD2	TRBV30	TRBJ2-7	.	TGTGCCTGGAGTCTTAGCGGGGCCGGGGTTGGCGAGCAGTACTTC	CAWSLSGAGVGEQYF
.	TRBV11-2	TRBJ2-1	.	TGTGCCAGCAGCTTACCCTGGGCCGTCAATGAGCAGTTCTTC	CASSLPWAVNEQFF
.	TRBV27	TRBJ1-2	.	TGTGCCAGCGGTAATCGGGAGAAATATGGCTACACCTTC	CASGNREKYGYTF
.	TRBV25-1	TRBJ1-1	.	TGTGCCAGCAGGCATGGGGGGGCCTACACTGAAGCTTTCTTT	CASRHGGAYTEAFF
TRBD1	TRBV4-3	TRBJ1-2	.	TGCGCCAGCAGCCAAGGGGGGACAGGGGGCTTGAGCTATGGCTACACCTTC	CASSQGGTGGLSYGYTF
.	TRBV7-9	TRBJ1-4	.	TGTGCCAGCAGCGTACGCGGCGGAGCAACTAATGAAAAACTGTTTTTT	CASSVRGGATNEKLFF
.	TRBV11-2	TRBJ1-2	.	TGTGCCAGCAGCTTGGACAGCGCCTATGGCTACACCTTC	CASSLDSAYGYTF
.	TRBV5-1	TRBJ1-5	few	TGCGCCAGCAGCTTGGCGGGGGACAATCAGCCCCAGCATTTT	CASSLAGDNQPQHF
.	TRBV2	TRBJ1-1	.	TGTGCCAGCAGTGAAGAGGGTACCACTGAAGCTTTCTTT	CASSEEGTTEAFF
.	TRBV5-4	TRBJ1-1	.	TGTGCCAGCAGCTTGGGTGGCAGCACTGAAGCTTTCTTT	CASSLGGSTEAFF